These T cell receptor beta chains were read from a single sample in a study of naive and memory T cell subsets. Each CDR3 protein gets one entry after TCRdb re-called the UMI-ligation and nested PCR reads with MiXCR. The sample yields around 5,700 distinct CDR3 sequences, 6.5% to 9% seen once. The source material was effector memory CD8+ T cells from blood. These receptors were taken from a human donor in good health. The CDR3 runs from the conserved cysteine through the conserved F or W.

v_call | cdr3_aa
TRBV7-9 | CAGQGVSEEKLFF
TRBV7-9 | CASSDRGGQPQHF
TRBV30 | CAWGGSSYEQYF
TRBV6-2/TRBV6-3 | CASSWTSGSTDTQYF
TRBV4-3 | CASRHDRVGLYEQYF
TRBV9 | CASSVEGGLGTNEKLFF
TRBV4-1 | CASSQEPGRTDTQYF
TRBV27 | CASSLTGIGTEAFF
TRBV15 | CATSRALGEGNIQYF
TRBV20-1 | CSARELARDYYEQYF
TRBV4-3 | CASSQTWGSGANVLTF
TRBV6-4 | CASSGGATDTQYF
TRBV6-4 | CASSDKPDSPPNEQFF
TRBV19 | CASKSGSESDTQYF
TRBV27 | CASGYREGHNQPQHF
TRBV21-1 | CASNCSRYEQYF
TRBV6-1 | CASGGDSQETQYF
TRBV6-1 | CASSEAEASGYNEQFF
TRBV6-4 | CASSQDREASEQFF
TRBV19 | CASSIGSGDTQYF
TRBV12-3/TRBV12-4 | CATTRTRRHHEQFF
TRBV24-1 | CATSDTGTSLYNEQFF
TRBV6-1 | CASSEGEGGNEQFF
TRBV27 | CASRGIETQYF
TRBV6-4 | CASSDRGYNEQFF
TRBV6-2/TRBV6-3 | CASSYTGTGSGELFF
TRBV12-3/TRBV12-4 | CASSFAGSYEQYF
TRBV24-1 | CATNSNQPQHF
TRBV14 | CASRLSGTNYNEQFF
TRBV4-3 | CASSPQGSGELFF
TRBV3-1 | CASSQESETPNSPLHF
TRBV15 | CATSREGGQHEQYF
TRBV7-3 | CASSLMGGSHYGYTF